The next 7 T cell receptor beta chains were all read from a single sample in a study of blood T cells in healthy people across ages. Together with a sample-barcoded 5' primer, a J-beta primer mix was included in a second PCR lasting roughly 6 to 12 cycles. TCRdb re-analysed the 5' RACE reads in MiXCR, keeping a single row per CDR3 protein. This sample has around 500,000 distinct CDR3 sequences, with roughly 48% found just once. Sequenced input: blood. The receptors here all came from an elderly man in good health.

The rearrangement joins TRBV20-1 to TRBJ2-3, with 9 bases that match TRBD2. Per germline, CDR1 DFQATT and CDR2 SNEGSKA (reference sequence). The CDR3 covers 14 residues. V dropped 4 bases and J dropped 6; count of bases not matched to a gene: 8. Written as DNA, the CDR3 is TGCAGTGCTACACATAGCGGGGGATCGGATACGCAGTATTTT. This encodes CSATHSGGSDTQYF.

CDR3 region: CASSQSGYSYNEQYF. DNA of the CDR3: TGTGCCAGCAGCCAGAGCGGGTACTCCTACAATGAGCAGTACTTC. The rearrangement links TRBV9 to TRBJ2-7; the D gene is possibly TRBD2 (6 bases). V lost 4 bases and J 7 bases, leaving 21 bases between the germline ends. The CDR3 spans 15 residues. Germline V CDR1 and CDR2: SGDLS, YYNGEE.

This chain joins TRBV28 and TRBJ1-2; D is unclear. Trimming removed 3 bases at V and 1 base at J, with 6 bases between. The CDR3 is 13 amino acids. Germline V gives CDR1 MDHEN, CDR2 SYDVKM. CDR3 bases: TGTGCCAGCAGTTTCGAGTTTAACTATGGCTACACCTTC. Its protein is CASSFEFNYGYTF.

The rearrangement joins TRBV6-6 to TRBJ2-5; D is tentatively TRBD1 or TRBD2 (5 bases each). Deletions cut 0 bases from V and 13 bases from J, with 21 bases between. The CDR3 consists of 15 residues. Per the germline V gene, CDR1 is MNHNY and CDR2 is SVGAGI (reference sequence). CDR3 DNA sequence: TGTGCCAGCAGTTACTCCGGGACGGGATCCTACGAGCGGTACTTC. Translation: CASSYSGTGSYERYF.

As for this clonotype: Relative to the germline gene, one junction end is altered; a read error may explain this. For the CDR3, the DNA is TGTACCAGCTCATCGATCACCATAGCAGATACGCAGTATTTT. This encodes CTSSSITIADTQYF. The J gene is TRBJ2-3, the V gene TRBV2; D remains unclear. CDR3 length equals 14 residues. Germline CDR1 reads SNHLY; CDR2 reads FYNNEI.

The rearrangement joins TRBV20-1 to TRBJ2-5, with 11 bases identical to TRBD2. The J segment lost 2 bases and the V segment lost 3 bases, leaving 11 bases of the junction unmatched. Germline CDR1 reads DFQATT; CDR2 reads SNEGSKA (reference sequence). The CDR3 runs 17 residues. The CDR3 region has the DNA TGCAGTGCTAGCTGGTTAGCGGGGGGGGCACGGCAAGAGACCCAGTACTTC. Its protein is CSASWLAGGARQETQYF.

The chain links TRBV11-1 to TRBJ2-6; 8 bases agree with TRBD1. The germline V gene encodes CDR1 SGHAT and CDR2 FQDESV (reference sequence). This CDR3 has 15 residues. The V gene end was trimmed by 9 bases and the J gene end by 1 base; junction bases not matched to a gene: 5. Written as DNA, the CDR3 is TGTGCCAGTGACCAGGGGGCGTCTGGGGCCAACGTCCTGACTTTC. Its protein product is CASDQGASGANVLTF.